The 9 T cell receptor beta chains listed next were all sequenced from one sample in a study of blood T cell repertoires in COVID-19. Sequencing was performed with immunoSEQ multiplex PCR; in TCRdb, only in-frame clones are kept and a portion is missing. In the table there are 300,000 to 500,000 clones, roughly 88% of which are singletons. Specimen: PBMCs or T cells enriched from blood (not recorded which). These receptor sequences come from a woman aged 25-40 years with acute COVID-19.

The CDR3 is CASSLPGGYSNQPQHF. In nucleotides, the CDR3 is TGTGCCAGCAGTTTACCAGGGGGATATAGCAATCAGCCCCAGCATTTT. This sequence joins TRBV28 and TRBJ1-5, with TRBD1 matching over 7 bases. CDR3 length: 16 residues. The V segment lost 2 bases and the J segment 0 bases; nucleotides outside the gene matches: 4. CDR1 and CDR2 from the germline V gene are MDHEN and SYDVKM.

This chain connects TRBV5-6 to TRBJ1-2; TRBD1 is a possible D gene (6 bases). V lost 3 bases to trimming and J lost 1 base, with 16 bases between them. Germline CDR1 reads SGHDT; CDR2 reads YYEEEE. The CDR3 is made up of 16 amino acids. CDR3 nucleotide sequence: TGTGCCAGCAGCTCACAGGGTCCATCTCTTAACTATGGCTACACCTTC. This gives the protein CASSSQGPSLNYGYTF.

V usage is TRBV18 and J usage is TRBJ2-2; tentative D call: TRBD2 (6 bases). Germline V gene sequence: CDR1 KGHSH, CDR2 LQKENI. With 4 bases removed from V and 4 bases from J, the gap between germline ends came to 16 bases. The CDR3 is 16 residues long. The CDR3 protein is CASSQGIGEVTGELFF. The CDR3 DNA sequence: TGTGCCAGCTCACAAGGGATCGGGGAGGTCACCGGGGAGCTGTTTTTT.

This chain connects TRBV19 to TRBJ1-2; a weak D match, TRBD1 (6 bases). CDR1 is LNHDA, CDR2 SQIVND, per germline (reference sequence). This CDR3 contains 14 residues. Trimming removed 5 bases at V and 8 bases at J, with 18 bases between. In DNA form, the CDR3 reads TGTGCCAGTAGTCAACAGGGTTTTTTTGGGGGCTACACCTTC. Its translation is CASSQQGFFGGYTF.

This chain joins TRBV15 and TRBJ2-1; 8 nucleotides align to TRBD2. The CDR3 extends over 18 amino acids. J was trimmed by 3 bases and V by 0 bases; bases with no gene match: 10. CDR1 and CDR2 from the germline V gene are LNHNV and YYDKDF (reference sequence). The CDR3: CATSRDTPGLVDYNEQFF. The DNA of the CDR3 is TGTGCCACCAGCAGAGATACCCCGGGACTAGTAGACTACAATGAGCAGTTCTTC.

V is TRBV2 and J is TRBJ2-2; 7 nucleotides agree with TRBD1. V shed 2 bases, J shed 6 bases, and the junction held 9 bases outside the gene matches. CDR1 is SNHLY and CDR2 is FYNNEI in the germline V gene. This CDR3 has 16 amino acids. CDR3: CASSERQGMSPGELFF. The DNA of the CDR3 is TGTGCCAGCAGTGAACGACAGGGAATGTCACCCGGGGAGCTGTTTTTT. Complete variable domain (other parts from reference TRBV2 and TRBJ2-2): EPEVTQTPSHQVTQMGQEVILRCVPISNHLYFYWYRQILGQKVEFLVSFYNNEISEKSEIFDDQFSVERPDGSNFTLKIRSTKLEDSAMYFCASSERQGMSPGELFFGEGSRLTVL.

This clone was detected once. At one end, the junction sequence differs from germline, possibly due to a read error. Here the CDR3 DNA reads TGTGCCAGCAGCCAAGATATAGCGGGGGATAAGGATTTT. Translating gives CASSQDIAGDKDF. The chain recombines TRBV3-1 (or the pseudogene TRBV3-2) with TRBJ2-3, with 9 bases identical to TRBD2. There are 13 residues in the CDR3. Germline CDR1 LGHDT, CDR2 YNNKEL (reference sequence).

The CDR3 DNA reads TGCGCCAGCAGCCAAGTAGAGGTGCTAGCCTCGCCCTACGAGCAGTACTTC. This gives the protein CASSQVEVLASPYEQYF. V and J are TRBV4-1 and TRBJ2-7; TRBD2 is a possible D gene (5 bases). This CDR3 region has 17 residues. Germline-derived CDR1 and CDR2 are MGHRA and YSYEKL. V shed 1 base and J shed 2 bases, with 18 bases lying between them.

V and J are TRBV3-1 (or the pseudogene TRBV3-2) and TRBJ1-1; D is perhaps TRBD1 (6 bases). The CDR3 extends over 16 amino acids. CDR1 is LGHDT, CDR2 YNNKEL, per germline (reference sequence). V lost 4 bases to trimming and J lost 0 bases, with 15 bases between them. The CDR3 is CASSRYRDRVNTEAFF. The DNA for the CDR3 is TGTGCCAGCAGCCGATACAGGGATAGGGTGAACACTGAAGCTTTCTTT.